The 26 T cell receptor beta chains in this list originate from one sample, sequenced in a study of beta chain features in type 1 diabetes. The investigators reverse transcribed all of the isolated RNA, so they sequenced expressed TCRB transcripts. Profiled with immunoSEQ multiplex PCR; TCRdb holds only in-frame clones, not every one. The table shows fewer than 200,000 clones, with 10% to 15% occurring only once. Sequenced sample: central memory CD4+ T cells from blood. The source is a woman between 18 and 29 years old in good health.

The table lists this clone with a few counts. The V and J genes are TRBV28 and TRBJ1-1, with D unclear. V lost 4 bases to trimming and J lost 0 bases, with 9 bases between them. Germline-derived CDR1 and CDR2 are MDHEN and SYDVKM. CDR3 length equals 14 residues. The chain's CDR3 is CASSSPGLNTEAFF. Here the CDR3 DNA reads TGTGCCAGCAGTTCCCCGGGATTGAACACTGAAGCTTTCTTT.

This clone showed up just a few times. V is TRBV7-2 and J is TRBJ1-1; TRBD1 matches 7 bases. The V gene's germline CDR1 is SGHTA and CDR2 FQGNSA. This CDR3 has 14 amino acids. J lost 4 bases, V lost 5 bases, and 7 bases had no gene match. The CDR3 reads CASSHPDRATEAFF. The CDR3 DNA reads TGTGCCAGCAGCCATCCCGACAGGGCCACTGAAGCTTTCTTT.

The V gene is TRBV28, the J gene TRBJ2-7; D gene unclear. Germline CDR1 MDHEN, CDR2 SYDVKM. This CDR3 is 14 amino acids long. Trimming shortened V by 6 bases and J by 1 base, and 13 bases separated the two germline ends. CDR3 sequence reads: CASRSLAVSYEQYF. CDR3 DNA: TGTGCCAGCAGATCTTTGGCGGTTTCCTACGAGCAGTACTTC.

The V gene is TRBV14, the J gene TRBJ2-6; a weak D match, TRBD2 (5 bases). V lost 0 bases and J 1 base, leaving 22 bases between the germline ends. The CDR3 runs 21 residues. CDR1 SGHDN and CDR2 FVKESK come from the germline V gene. CDR3 sequence reads: CASSQELGRRSHPSGANVLTF. CDR3 DNA sequence: TGTGCCAGCAGCCAAGAGTTAGGTCGGAGGTCCCACCCATCTGGGGCCAACGTCCTGACTTTC.

J is TRBJ1-1 and V is TRBV7-3; tentatively, D is TRBD1 (5 bases). The CDR3 has 14 residues. Germline assignment: CDR1 SGHTA and CDR2 FQGTGA. V was shortened by 3 bases and J by 4 bases, with 12 bases between the two germline ends. The CDR3 coding sequence is TGTGCCAGCAGCTTTCAGGGAATTGGCACTGAAGCTTTCTTT. It yields the protein CASSFQGIGTEAFF.

The chain has TRBV18 and TRBJ2-7, with D tentatively TRBD2 (5 bases). The V and J ends lost 3 bases and 7 bases respectively, with 16 bases between them. Germline V gene sequence: CDR1 KGHSH, CDR2 LQKENI. This CDR3 spans 14 amino acids. The CDR3 sequence: CASSPSGEEREQYF. Written as DNA, the CDR3 is TGTGCCAGCTCACCGTCGGGTGAGGAGCGGGAGCAGTACTTC. The full variable domain, in which reference TRBV18 and TRBJ2-7 provide the parts outside the CDR3, is NAGVMQNPRHLVRRRGQEARLRCSPMKGHSHVYWYRQLPEEGLKFMVYLQKENIIDESGMPKERFSAEFPKEGPSILRIQQVVRGDSAAYFCASSPSGEEREQYFGPGTRLTVT.

This chain links TRBV29-1 with TRBJ2-5, with 7 nucleotides matching TRBD2. V lost 4 bases, J lost 5 bases, and 4 bases stayed unmatched. Germline V CDR1 and CDR2: SQVTM, ANQGSEA. The CDR3 totals 12 residues. The CDR3 region has the DNA TGCAGCGTTGCTAGGCGGGGGGAGACCCAGTACTTC. Protein: CSVARRGETQYF.

This clone was picked up a small number of times. CDR3 sequence reads: CASSAAPGTGGFNNEQFF. DNA for the CDR3: TGTGCCAGCAGTGCGGCCCCTGGGACAGGGGGTTTTAACAATGAGCAGTTCTTC. The chain couples TRBV25-1 to TRBJ2-1; 11 bases match TRBD1. There are 18 residues in the CDR3. Germline lookup yields CDR1 MGHDK and CDR2 SYGVNS. With V trimmed by 4 bases and J by 5 bases, 13 bases remained unmatched.

The rearrangement uses TRBV18 and TRBJ1-4, with 7 bases aligning to TRBD1. This CDR3 is 16 amino acids long. Germline assignment: CDR1 KGHSH and CDR2 LQKENI. The ends lost 4 bases at V and 0 bases at J; junction bases unmatched: 5. In DNA form, the CDR3 reads TGTGCCAGCTCACTCCACAGGGGAGCAACTAATGAAAAACTGTTTTTT. Its protein is CASSLHRGATNEKLFF.

This clone was observed a few times. The V and J genes are TRBV7-2 and TRBJ1-1; no reliable D call. There are 11 residues in the CDR3. Per the germline V gene, CDR1 is SGHTA and CDR2 is FQGNSA. The V gene lost 5 bases and the J gene lost 10 bases, with 11 bases spanning the gap. The CDR3 reads CASSLGRGAFF. For the CDR3, the DNA is TGTGCCAGCAGCCTAGGACGGGGAGCTTTCTTT.

This clone was counted a few times. The chain has TRBV28 and TRBJ2-7; 8 positions match TRBD1. This CDR3 has 16 residues. J lost 0 bases, V lost 5 bases, and 9 bases had no gene match. Germline CDR1 MDHEN, CDR2 SYDVKM. The CDR3 DNA follows: TGTGCCAGCAGTCCGCCAGGGACAGGTAACTCCTACGAGCAGTACTTC. Translating gives CASSPPGTGNSYEQYF.

This clone came up a few times. The rearrangement links TRBV11-2 to TRBJ2-1, with TRBD2 matching 7 bases. The CDR3 extends over 14 amino acids. Germline V gene sequence: CDR1 SGHAT, CDR2 FQNNGV. J was trimmed by 2 bases and V by 3 bases; bases with no gene match: 1. The CDR3 nucleotides are TGTGCCAGCAGCTTTGGGAGGGCCTACAATGAGCAGTTCTTC. This sequence encodes CASSFGRAYNEQFF.

The gene calls are TRBV30 and TRBJ1-5; D may be TRBD1 (5 bases). Trimming pared 3 bases from V and 6 bases from J, leaving 15 bases between. Germline CDR1 reads GTSNPN; CDR2 reads SVGIG (reference sequence). The CDR3 is 14 residues long. The DNA for the CDR3 is TGTGCCTGGAGCCAACCGGGGGGAACTCAGCCCCAGCATTTT. Protein sequence: CAWSQPGGTQPQHF.

This clone showed up just a few times. CDR3 sequence reads: CASSRGFNYGYTF. The DNA for the CDR3 is TGTGCCAGCTCGCGGGGCTTTAACTATGGCTACACCTTC. The chain is built from TRBV6-6 and TRBJ1-2; D might be TRBD1 (5 bases). Germline V gene lookup returns CDR1 MNHNY and CDR2 SVGAGI (reference sequence). The V gene lost 8 bases and the J gene lost 1 base, with 11 bases spanning the gap. The CDR3 length is 13 residues.

This clone was picked up a small number of times. This chain links TRBV4-3 with TRBJ2-5; 12 bases agree with TRBD2. Looked up from germline, CDR1 is LGHNA and CDR2 is YSLEER. The CDR3 runs to 18 residues. Unmatched junction bases numbered 7, after V lost 1 base and J lost 1 base. This chain's CDR3 is CASSQGASGRARQETQYF. The CDR3 nucleotides are TGCGCCAGCAGCCAAGGGGCTAGCGGGAGGGCCCGCCAAGAGACCCAGTACTTC.

The rearrangement joins TRBV5-4 to TRBJ2-3; TRBD2 agrees at 7 bases. V shed 2 bases, J shed 1 base, and the junction held 4 bases outside the gene matches. Germline CDR1 and CDR2: SGHNT and YYREEE (reference sequence). CDR3 length: 15 amino acids. Here the CDR3 DNA reads TGTGCCAGCAGCTTAAGACTAGCTCGCACAGATACGCAGTATTTT. This codes for CASSLRLARTDTQYF.

The gene calls are TRBV7-2 and TRBJ1-1; 10 nucleotides align to TRBD1. J lost 3 bases, V lost 5 bases, and 6 bases had no gene match. Germline values: CDR1 SGHTA, CDR2 FQGNSA. The CDR3 loop spans 15 amino acids. CDR3 loop: CASSAGGTGDTEAFF. CDR3 sequence (DNA): TGTGCCAGCAGCGCGGGGGGGACAGGGGACACTGAAGCTTTCTTT.

This chain links TRBV28 with TRBJ1-5; 7 bases match TRBD1. CDR3 length equals 12 residues. The V gene end was trimmed by 7 bases and the J gene end by 10 bases; junction bases not matched to a gene: 7. Germline lookup yields CDR1 MDHEN and CDR2 SYDVKM. CDR3 nucleotide sequence: TGTGCCAGCACCACAGGGGTACGTCCCCAGCATTTT. Protein product: CASTTGVRPQHF.

J is TRBJ2-7 and V is TRBV28; 12 bases are a match to TRBD2. CDR1 and CDR2 (germline): MDHEN, SYDVKM. V lost 3 bases to trimming and J lost 5 bases; unmatched junction nucleotides: 5. This CDR3 contains 15 residues. CDR3 sequence reads: CASSLIGTSGHEQYF. In DNA, the CDR3 is TGTGCCAGCAGTTTGATCGGGACTAGCGGGCACGAGCAGTACTTC.

This clone was picked up many times. V is TRBV4-1 and J is TRBJ2-7; possibly TRBD1 for D (6 bases). Germline values: CDR1 MGHRA, CDR2 YSYEKL. The CDR3 consists of 14 residues. Trimming stripped 3 bases from V and 0 bases from J, with 9 bases between. CDR3 residues: CASSHGRGSYEQYF. CDR3 sequence (DNA): TGCGCCAGCAGCCATGGCAGGGGCTCCTACGAGCAGTACTTC.

This clone was seen only a few times. V usage is TRBV9 and J usage is TRBJ1-1, with D uncertain. Trimming left V 3 bases short and J 1 base short, with 13 bases between. This CDR3 has 15 residues. Germline V gene data show CDR1 as SGDLS and CDR2 as YYNGEE. The CDR3: CASSATPTANTEAFF. DNA for the CDR3: TGTGCCAGCAGCGCTACCCCGACTGCGAACACTGAAGCTTTCTTT.

This chain joins TRBV29-1 and TRBJ2-3, with a tentative D call TRBD1 (5 bases). Deletions cut 4 bases from V and 11 bases from J, with 22 bases between. The CDR3 covers 14 residues. In germline, CDR1 is SQVTM, CDR2 ANQGSEA. This chain's CDR3 is CSVAGQGLSQGQYF. CDR3 DNA: TGCAGCGTTGCCGGGCAGGGTCTGTCCCAGGGGCAGTATTTT.

The V gene is TRBV4-2, the J gene TRBJ2-1; TRBD2 aligns across 9 bases. The germline CDR1 and CDR2 sequences are LGHNA and YNFKEQ. The CDR3 is made up of 17 amino acids. The V and J ends lost 3 bases and 7 bases, in that order; junction bases with no gene match: 13. This CDR3 reads CASSQLVAGAGGNEQFF. The DNA for the CDR3 is TGTGCCAGCAGCCAGCTTGTAGCGGGAGCCGGGGGGAATGAGCAGTTCTTC.

The chain uses TRBV5-1 and TRBJ2-5; 7 bases match TRBD1. Germline V lookup: CDR1 SGHRS, CDR2 YFSETQ. This CDR3 has 14 residues. V shed 2 bases and J 12 bases; nucleotides not matched to a gene: 13. The CDR3 region is CASSFGQAREEKYF. The CDR3 nucleotides read TGCGCCAGCAGCTTTGGACAGGCCAGAGAGGAGAAGTACTTC.

In this sample, this clone turned up a few times. The chain links TRBV21-1 to TRBJ2-4; the table assigns TRBD2, which was not confirmed against the DNA. TRBV21-1 is deemed a pseudogene. This CDR3 spans 15 amino acids. Written as DNA, the CDR3 is TGTGCCAGCAGCAACCCCGTGTCCTCCAAAAACATTCAGTACTTC. It codes for CASSNPVSSKNIQYF.

The chain joins TRBV5-4 to TRBJ2-1; the D gene is possibly TRBD1 (6 bases). Trimming removed 4 bases from V and 0 bases from J, with 14 bases in between. The CDR3 totals 16 residues. Germline V lookup: CDR1 SGHNT, CDR2 YYREEE (reference sequence). CDR3 nucleotide sequence: TGTGCCAGCAGCGACCCTGGACAGCTCTCCTACAATGAGCAGTTCTTC. Amino acids: CASSDPGQLSYNEQFF. The whole variable domain, filled in from reference TRBV5-4 and TRBJ2-1, reads ETGVTQSPTHLIKTRGQQVTLRCSSQSGHNTVSWYQQALGQGPQFIFQYYREEENGRGNFPPRFSGLQFPNYSSELNVNALELDDSALYLCASSDPGQLSYNEQFFGPGTRLTVL.